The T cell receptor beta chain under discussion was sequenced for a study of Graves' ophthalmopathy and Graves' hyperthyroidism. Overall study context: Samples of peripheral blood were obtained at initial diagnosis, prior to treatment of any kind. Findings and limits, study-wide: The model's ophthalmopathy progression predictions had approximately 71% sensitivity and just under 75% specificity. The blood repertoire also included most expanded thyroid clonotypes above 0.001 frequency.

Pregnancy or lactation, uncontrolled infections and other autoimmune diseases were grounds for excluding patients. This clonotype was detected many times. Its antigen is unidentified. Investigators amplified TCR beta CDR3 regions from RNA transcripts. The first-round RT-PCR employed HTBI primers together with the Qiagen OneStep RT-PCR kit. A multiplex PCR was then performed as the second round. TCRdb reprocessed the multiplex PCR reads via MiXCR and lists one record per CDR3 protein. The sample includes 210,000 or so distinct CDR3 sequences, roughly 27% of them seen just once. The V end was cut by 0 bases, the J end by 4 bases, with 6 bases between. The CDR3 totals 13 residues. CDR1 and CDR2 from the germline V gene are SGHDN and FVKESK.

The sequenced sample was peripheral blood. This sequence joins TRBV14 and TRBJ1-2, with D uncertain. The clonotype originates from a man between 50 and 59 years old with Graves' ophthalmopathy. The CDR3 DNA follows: TGTGCCAGCAGCCAAGAGGACTTCTATGGCTACACCTTC. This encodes CASSQEDFYGYTF.